A selection of T cell receptor beta chains follows, all from one sample in a study of blood T cell repertoires in COVID-19. Produced via immunoSEQ multiplex PCR; TCRdb's table is partial and in-frame only. The repertoire holds nearly 250,000 clones, with around nine tenths as singletons. Material: peripheral blood. These receptors originate from a woman aged 60 to 75 who had recovered from COVID-19. The CDR3 runs from the conserved cysteine through the conserved F or W. A D gene is named only where the DNA matches it firmly. Not every row has a clone size; where given, it reads once, few, many or a size class.

. TRBJ1-1 TRBV7-2 . TGTGCCAGCAGCTTAAGTCACAGAGGGACTGAAGCTTTCTTT CASSLSHRGTEAFF
. TRBJ2-2 TRBV18 TRBD1 TGTGCCAGCTCCCCGGGGACAGTGGCGAACACCGGGGAGCTGTTTTTT CASSPGTVANTGELFF
. TRBJ1-3 TRBV21-1 . TGTGCCAGCAGCAAAGTTAGCGACCTGCCATACGGGGCTGGAAACACCATATATTTT CASSKVSDLPYGAGNTIYF
. TRBJ1-5 TRBV6-5 . TGTGCCAGCACCTCTGGGGGGGGGCCGGGGCCCCAGCATTTT CASTSGGGPGPQHF
. TRBJ1-2 TRBV3-1/TRBV3-2 TRBD1 TGTGCCAGCACCCCCAGGACAGGGGTCTATGGCTACACCTTC CASTPRTGVYGYTF
. TRBJ2-7 TRBV6-5 . TGTGCCAGCACCGTCGGAGGAACTGCCACCTACGAGCAGTACTTC CASTVGGTATYEQYF
. TRBJ2-1 TRBV19 TRBD2 TGTGCCAGTAGTTTCCTAGCGGGGGGTGAGGAGCAGTTCTTC CASSFLAGGEEQFF
. TRBJ1-6 TRBV7-3 . TGTGCCAGCAGCTCCCAAGGAGGGACGAGTAATTCACCCCTCCACTTT CASSSQGGTSNSPLHF
. TRBJ2-4 TRBV5-1 TRBD1 TGCGCCAGCAGCTCGGGACAGGGTTCGGGAAACATTCAGTACTTC CASSSGQGSGNIQYF
. TRBJ2-7 TRBV6-2/TRBV6-3 . TGTGCCAGCAGCCTAATCGGCGAGCAGTACTTC CASSLIGEQYF
. TRBJ2-3 TRBV5-4 TRBD2 TGTGCCAGCAGCTTGGCCCTATTGGCGGGGGGAAGGGATACGCAGTATTTT CASSLALLAGGRDTQYF
. TRBJ1-2 TRBV24-1 TRBD1 TGTGCCACCAGTGATAGCCCCGACAGGGAGGATGGCTACACCTTC CATSDSPDREDGYTF
. TRBJ1-5 TRBV7-2 . TGTGCCAGCAGCTTATCCCAGAATCAGCCCCAGCATTTT CASSLSQNQPQHF
. TRBJ1-5 TRBV3-1/TRBV3-2 . TGTGCCAGCAGCCAAGATGGCAGAAGCAATCAGCCCCAGCATTTT CASSQDGRSNQPQHF
. TRBJ2-7 TRBV7-2 TRBD1 TGTGCCAGCAGCTCCGGACAGGGTTGGTCCTACGAGCAGTACTTC CASSSGQGWSYEQYF
. TRBJ2-5 TRBV7-2 TRBD1 TGTGCCAGCAGCCGCCTCTGGACAGGGGAAGAGACCCAGTACTTC CASSRLWTGEETQYF
once TRBJ1-1 TRBV7-2 . TGTGCCAGCAGCTTAGCTCCCTTCGGGAGAGGGACCACTGAAGCTTTCTTT CASSLAPFGRGTTEAFF
few TRBJ1-5 TRBV19 . TGTGCCAGTAGTATTGTGGTTTCGGCCCAGCATTTT CASSIVVSAQHF
. TRBJ2-7 TRBV19 . TGTGCCAGTAGGGGCACTTATGGAGAGCAGTACTTC CASRGTYGEQYF
. TRBJ1-5 TRBV6-5 . TGTGCCAGCACCGAAAGAGGCGGTAGCAATCAGCCCCAGCATTTT CASTERGGSNQPQHF
. TRBJ2-2 TRBV7-2 . TGTGCCAGCAGCTCCCCAGCGAACACCGGGGAGCTGTTTTTT CASSSPANTGELFF
. TRBJ1-3 TRBV7-2 . TGTGCCAGCAGCCCGACACTGACGAGCACCATATATTTT CASSPTLTSTIYF
. TRBJ2-6 TRBV28 TRBD1 TGTGCCAGCAGTACCCAGGGGGCGCGAGGGGCCAACGTCCTGACTTTC CASSTQGARGANVLTF
. TRBJ2-2 TRBV5-4 TRBD2 TGTGCCAGCAGCTTCGGACTAGCGGGGGGCACCGGGGAGCTGTTTTTT CASSFGLAGGTGELFF
few TRBJ2-3 TRBV6-2/TRBV6-3 TRBD2 TGTGCCAGCAGTAGGCCGGGACTAGCGGGGGGGCGGACGCAGTATTTT CASSRPGLAGGRTQYF
. TRBJ2-6 TRBV19 TRBD2 TGTGCCAGTGAAGATATAGCGATTCGACTAGCGGGGGCAAACGTCCTGACTTTC CASEDIAIRLAGANVLTF
. TRBJ1-2 TRBV28 TRBD1 TGTGCCAGCAGTTTATTACCAGGACAGGGTAGCTATGGCTACACCTTC CASSLLPGQGSYGYTF